This passage covers 9 T cell receptor beta chains from one sample sequenced in a study of blood T cell repertoires in COVID-19. Generated by immunoSEQ multiplex PCR, the TCRdb table keeps only in-frame clones and is missing some. The profile shows roughly 99,000 clones, 81% of them singletons. Sequenced material: peripheral blood. The receptors come from a woman older than 75 with acute or convalescent COVID-19.

The chain is built from TRBV13 and TRBJ1-4; D is unresolved. The V and J ends lost 8 bases and 2 bases respectively, with 12 bases between them. This CDR3 has 14 amino acids. Per germline, CDR1 PRHDT and CDR2 FYEKMQ (reference sequence). CDR3 sequence reads: CASGLRGTNEKLFF. Here the CDR3 DNA reads TGTGCCAGCGGGCTTCGTGGGACTAATGAAAAACTGTTTTTT.

There are a few counts of this clone. The rearrangement joins TRBV10-3 to TRBJ2-7; 8 nucleotides match TRBD1. CDR1 is ENHRY, CDR2 SYGVKD, per germline. The CDR3 spans 14 residues. With 3 bases clipped from V and 0 bases from J, the junction kept 1 base outside the gene matches. The CDR3 region has the DNA TGTGCCATCAGTGAACAGGGGGGCTCCTACGAGCAGTACTTC. Encoded protein: CAISEQGGSYEQYF.

This clone was picked up one time. The J gene is TRBJ1-3, the V gene TRBV3-1 (or the pseudogene TRBV3-2), with TRBD1 as a possible D gene (6 bases). V was clipped by 3 bases and J by 4 bases, with 13 bases between them. The germline CDR1 and CDR2 sequences are LGHDT and YNNKEL (reference sequence). There are 15 residues in the CDR3. CDR3 nucleotides: TGTGCCAGCAGCCACCTTGGGGGCGCCGGAAACACCATATATTTT. Amino acid sequence: CASSHLGGAGNTIYF.

V usage is TRBV5-1 and J usage is TRBJ2-3, with TRBD2 identical over 9 bases. Germline V CDR1 and CDR2: SGHRS, YFSETQ. V lost 3 bases and J lost 6; bases outside the gene matches: 8. This CDR3 contains 15 residues. CDR3 sequence (DNA): TGCGCCAGCAGCTCTGGGCGGGGGGGCCCGGATACGCAGTATTTT. It yields the protein CASSSGRGGPDTQYF.

This chain joins TRBV7-2 and TRBJ2-3; 7 nucleotides line up with TRBD2. Germline CDR1 and CDR2: SGHTA and FQGNSA. V dropped 0 bases and J dropped 1; count of bases not matched to a gene: 4. The CDR3 runs to 16 residues. The DNA of the CDR3 is TGTGCCAGCAGCTTAGCGGGGGGGGACCGCACAGATACGCAGTATTTT. Its translation: CASSLAGGDRTDTQYF.

The gene calls are TRBV28 and TRBJ1-2; D might be TRBD1 (5 bases). Trimming cost V 3 bases and J 4 bases, with 9 bases left between them. Germline V CDR1 and CDR2: MDHEN, SYDVKM. The CDR3 has 13 amino acids. The CDR3 DNA is TGTGCCAGCAGTTTTCCAGGGTTCTATGGCTACACCTTC. It codes for CASSFPGFYGYTF.

The sample holds one count of this clone. The chain joins TRBV7-9 to TRBJ2-3, with TRBD2 identical over 9 bases. The CDR3 has 16 amino acids. Germline CDR1 reads SEHNR; CDR2 reads FQNEAQ (reference sequence). V shed 2 bases and J 2 bases; nucleotides not matched to a gene: 5. CDR3 nucleotides: TGTGCCAGCAGCTTACTTGCGGGGGGGACCACAGATACGCAGTATTTT. Translation gives CASSLLAGGTTDTQYF.

V and J are TRBV11-2 and TRBJ2-3; tentatively, D is TRBD2 (5 bases). V dropped 0 bases and J dropped 4 bases, with 17 bases sitting between them. Germline loops: CDR1 SGHAT, CDR2 FQNNGV. There are 17 residues in the CDR3. Written as DNA, the CDR3 is TGTGCCAGCAGCTTAGAGGGGAGAGAGGGAGCACCAGATACGCAGTATTTT. The encoded protein is CASSLEGREGAPDTQYF. Drawing the rest from reference TRBV11-2 and TRBJ2-3, the complete variable domain is EAGVAQSPRYKIIEKRQSVAFWCNPISGHATLYWYQQILGQGPKLLIQFQNNGVVDDSQLPKDRFSAERLKGVDSTLKIQPAKLEDSAVYLCASSLEGREGAPDTQYFGPGTRLTVL.

The chain is built from TRBV28 and TRBJ2-5; TRBD2 is a possible D gene (5 bases). V lost 8 bases to trimming and J lost 1 base, with 8 bases between them. CDR3 length: 12 residues. Germline V lookup: CDR1 MDHEN, CDR2 SYDVKM. This chain's CDR3 is CASGTSQETQYF. The DNA for the CDR3 is TGTGCCAGCGGAACTAGCCAAGAGACCCAGTACTTC.